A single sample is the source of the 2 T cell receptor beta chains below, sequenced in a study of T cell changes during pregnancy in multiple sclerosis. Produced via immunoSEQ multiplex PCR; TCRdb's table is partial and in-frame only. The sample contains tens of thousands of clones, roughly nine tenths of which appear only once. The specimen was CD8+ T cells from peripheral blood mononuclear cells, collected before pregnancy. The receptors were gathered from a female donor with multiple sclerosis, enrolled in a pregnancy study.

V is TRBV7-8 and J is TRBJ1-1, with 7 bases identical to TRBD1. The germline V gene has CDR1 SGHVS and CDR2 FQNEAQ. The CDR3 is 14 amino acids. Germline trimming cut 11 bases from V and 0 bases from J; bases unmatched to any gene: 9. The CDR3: CASHLTGVNTEAFF. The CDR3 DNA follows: TGTGCCTCCCACCTTACAGGGGTGAACACTGAAGCTTTCTTT.

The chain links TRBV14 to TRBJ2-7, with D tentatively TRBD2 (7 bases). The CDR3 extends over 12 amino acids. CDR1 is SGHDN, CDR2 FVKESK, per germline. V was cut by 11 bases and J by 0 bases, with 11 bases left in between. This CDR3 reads CAGGAASYEQYF. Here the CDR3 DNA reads TGTGCCGGGGGGGCCGCCTCCTACGAGCAGTACTTC. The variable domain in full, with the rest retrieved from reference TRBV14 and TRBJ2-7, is EAGVTQFPSHSVIEKGQTVTLRCDPISGHDNLYWYRRVMGKEIKFLLHFVKESKQDESGMPNNRFLAERTGGTYSTLKVQPAELEDSGVYFCAGGAASYEQYFGPGTRLTVT.